This T cell receptor beta chain was identified during a study of OX40 agonist ivuxolimab in advanced cancers. Whole-study context: Ivuxolimab, which patients received intravenously every 2 weeks, was dosed at 0.01 to 10 mg/kg. Averaging 60 years in age, with a range of about 20 to 90, the cohort was around 87% male.

Only in-frame clones appear in the TCRdb table, and some are missing; sequencing was by immunoSEQ multiplex PCR. The table lists around 79,000 clones, about 91% of them singletons. The CDR3 runs 13 residues. The V end lost 1 base, the J end lost 5 bases, and 6 bases lay between the germline ends. CDR1 is SGHRS, CDR2 YFSETQ, per germline. V is TRBV5-1 and J is TRBJ2-2, with unresolved D. Sequences were derived from CD4+ or CD8+ T cells sorted from blood, sampled in a trial of the OX40 agonist ivuxolimab. This receptor was taken from an adult with an advanced solid tumor such as melanoma, head and neck, liver or kidney cancer. The CDR3 sequence is CASSLRQTGELFF. CDR3 DNA: TGCGCCAGCAGCTTGAGGCAGACCGGGGAGCTGTTTTTT.